The following is a T cell receptor (beta chain) sequence with its context. Germline V gene lookup returns CDR1 SEHNR and CDR2 FQNEAQ (reference sequence). The CDR3 spans 14 residues. V was pared by 3 bases and J by 3 bases, with 11 bases between. Then a second PCR, running about 7 to 11 cycles, was carried out with a sample-barcoded 5' primer and a J-beta primer mix. A single record per CDR3 protein comes from TCRdb applying MiXCR to the 5' RACE reads. The sample lists about 500,000 distinct CDR3 sequences, around 24% occurring once. The sample belongs to a study of blood T cells in healthy people across ages. The same sample was also studied in work on T cells of mothers and their children. From that study: No clone of persistent microchimeric T cells was detected.

The chain couples TRBV7-9 to TRBJ1-1; D gene unclear. Sequencing was performed on blood. This TCR was recovered from a boy aged 5 to 17 in good health. CDR3 coding DNA: TGTGCCAGCAGCTTGGGGTGGGAACACACTGAAGCTTTCTTT. It codes for CASSLGWEHTEAFF.